What follows are 22 T cell receptor beta chains derived from one specimen sequenced in a study of blood T cells in healthy people across ages. A second PCR of about 6 to 11 cycles used a sample-barcoded 5' primer and a J-beta primer mix. TCRdb processed the 5' RACE reads anew with MiXCR; each CDR3 protein has one entry. The sample includes about 1,000,000 distinct CDR3 sequences, around 43% of them seen just once. Sequencing was performed on blood. These receptors were taken from a woman in her sixties or seventies in good health.

The genes are TRBV4-1 and TRBJ2-7; 9 bases are a match to TRBD1. The germline V gene encodes CDR1 MGHRA and CDR2 YSYEKL. The CDR3 sequence is 16 residues long. V was pared by 3 bases and J by 5 bases, with 11 bases of the junction left unmatched. DNA of the CDR3: TGCGCCAGCAGCCACGATGCACAGGGGGCCAGACACGAGCAGTACTTC. This encodes CASSHDAQGARHEQYF.

The V call is TRBV13, the J call TRBJ2-5; 8 bases match TRBD1. The CDR3 is 16 amino acids. The germline CDR1 and CDR2 sequences are PRHDT and FYEKMQ (reference sequence). The V segment lost 5 bases and the J segment 2 bases; nucleotides outside the gene matches: 10. CDR3 in amino acids: CASSQLGTGTQETQYF. CDR3 nucleotides: TGTGCCAGCAGCCAACTAGGGACAGGAACTCAAGAGACCCAGTACTTC. The full variable domain, with the rest looked up from reference TRBV13 and TRBJ2-5, is AAGVIQSPRHLIKEKRETATLKCYPIPRHDTVYWYQQGPGQDPQFLISFYEKMQSDKGSIPDRFSAQQFSDYHSELNMSSLELGDSALYFCASSQLGTGTQETQYFGPGTRLLVL.

The chain is built from TRBV5-6 and TRBJ1-2, with no clear D. The CDR3 is 14 amino acids. Trimming cost V 1 base and J 3 bases, with 10 bases left between them. CDR1 and CDR2 (germline): SGHDT, YYEEEE. CDR3 residues: CASSLSDADYGYTF. As DNA, the CDR3 is TGTGCCAGCAGCTTGTCGGATGCGGACTATGGCTACACCTTC.

This clonotype was found a few times. This chain uses TRBV12-3 or TRBV12-4 with TRBJ2-1, with 12 bases fitting TRBD2. V shed 4 bases, J shed 2 bases, and the junction held 6 bases outside the gene matches. The CDR3 is made up of 17 amino acids. Here the CDR3 reads CASSYPTSGSTYNEQFF. The CDR3 DNA reads as TGTGCCAGCAGTTACCCGACTAGCGGGAGTACCTACAATGAGCAGTTCTTC.

The chain is built from TRBV11-2 and TRBJ1-1; maybe TRBD1 (6 bases). The germline gives CDR1 SGHAT, CDR2 FQNNGV. The CDR3 length is 14 residues. Deletions cut 4 bases from V and 7 bases from J, with 16 bases between. Written as DNA, the CDR3 is TGTGCCAGCAGCTCTCCCCGACAGGCGGTTGAAGCTTTCTTT. Translation gives CASSSPRQAVEAFF.

V is TRBV2 and J is TRBJ1-6, with unresolved D. V lost 4 bases and J 4 bases, leaving 8 bases between the germline ends. The CDR3 is 14 residues long. Per germline, CDR1 SNHLY and CDR2 FYNNEI. CDR3 protein: CASSARRYNSPLHF. The CDR3 DNA is TGTGCCAGCAGTGCCCGACGGTATAATTCACCCCTCCACTTT.

The V gene is TRBV27, the J gene TRBJ2-3, with TRBD2 as a possible D gene (6 bases). Germline CDR1 reads MNHEY; CDR2 reads SMNVEV (reference sequence). V lost 10 bases and J lost 8, with 13 bases in between. The CDR3 totals 11 residues. CDR3 in amino acids: CATLEGPTQYF. CDR3 DNA: TGTGCCACCCTGGAGGGGCCTACGCAGTATTTT.

The chain joins TRBV20-1 to TRBJ2-3; D unresolved. The ends were cut back, 0 bases at V and 5 bases at J, with 12 bases in the middle. Germline CDR1 DFQATT, CDR2 SNEGSKA (reference sequence). The CDR3 loop spans 14 amino acids. The CDR3 reads CSARDINWGDTQYF. In DNA, the CDR3 is TGCAGTGCTAGAGATATTAATTGGGGAGATACGCAGTATTTT.

V and J are TRBV10-3 and TRBJ2-1; 11 bases fit TRBD1. This CDR3 comprises 14 residues. After removal of 7 bases from V and 10 bases from J, the junction contained 9 bases not matched to a gene. Germline CDR1 is ENHRY and CDR2 is SYGVKD. The CDR3 loop reads CAIKAGTGGREQFF. The CDR3 DNA is TGTGCCATCAAAGCCGGGACAGGGGGTCGGGAGCAGTTCTTC.

The DNA for the CDR3 is TGCAGTGCTAGAAGGGAGGGGACCTACAAAAACATTCAGTACTTC. It codes for CSARREGTYKNIQYF. The J gene is TRBJ2-4, the V gene TRBV20-1; 7 bases are shared with TRBD2. With 2 bases clipped from V and 3 bases from J, the junction kept 7 bases outside the gene matches. The CDR3 runs 15 residues. Germline V gives CDR1 DFQATT, CDR2 SNEGSKA (reference sequence).

The V gene is TRBV10-3, the J gene TRBJ1-5; 10 nucleotides agree with TRBD1. CDR1 ENHRY and CDR2 SYGVKD come from the germline V gene. J lost 7 bases, V lost 0 bases, and 9 bases had no gene match. The CDR3 contains 17 residues. CDR3 nucleotide sequence: TGTGCCATCAGTGAGTCGAGCGCGACAGGGGGCCGACAGCCCCAGCATTTT. Residues: CAISESSATGGRQPQHF.

A word on this clonotype: A clone one base away is much larger, so this may be a read error. The chain carries TRBV10-3 and TRBJ2-5; 7 nucleotides line up with TRBD1. The CDR3 contains 13 residues. Germline CDR1 ENHRY, CDR2 SYGVKD. The CDR3 here is CAVSWDSQETQYF. The CDR3 DNA is TGTGCCGTCAGTTGGGACAGCCAAGAGACCCAGTACTTC.

This chain connects TRBV6-5 to TRBJ2-4, with TRBD2 identical over 11 bases. The DNA end is a closer match to TRBJ2-7, so the J assignment may be wrong. CDR3 length: 16 residues. Per germline, CDR1 MNHEY and CDR2 SVGAGI. The CDR3 is CASSYSTSGSSYEQYF. Written as DNA, the CDR3 is TGTGCCAGCAGTTACTCTACTAGCGGGAGCTCCTACGAGCAGTACTTC.

The chain recombines TRBV20-1 with TRBJ2-5, with a weak D call TRBD1 (6 bases). Looked up from germline, CDR1 is DFQATT and CDR2 is SNEGSKA (reference sequence). The CDR3 sequence is 13 residues long. V shed 2 bases and J shed 3 bases, with 10 bases lying between them. CDR3 protein: CSARPDSKETQYF. The CDR3 nucleotides read TGCAGTGCTAGACCGGACAGCAAAGAGACCCAGTACTTC.

As to this clonotype: This may come from a read error, since a much larger clone is one base off. The CDR3 sequence: CSAEGTDNYERYF. CDR3 DNA sequence: TGCAGCGCCGAGGGGACAGACAACTACGAGCGGTACTTC. The chain employs TRBV29-1 and TRBJ2-7; 7 positions match TRBD1. Germline V gene lookup returns CDR1 SQVTM and CDR2 ANQGSEA. CDR3 length: 13 amino acids.

This chain uses TRBV27 with TRBJ2-5; 7 bases are a match to TRBD2. Germline lookup yields CDR1 MNHEY and CDR2 SMNVEV (reference sequence). V dropped 6 bases and J dropped 11; count of bases not matched to a gene: 18. This CDR3 is 15 amino acids long. CDR3 in amino acids: CASSPVGLGRNEQYF. In DNA form, the CDR3 reads TGTGCCAGCAGCCCCGTCGGACTAGGTCGGAATGAGCAGTACTTC.

A few counts support this clonotype. The rearrangement links TRBV6-2 or TRBV6-3 to TRBJ2-7; D is ambiguous. The CDR3 runs to 12 residues. Trimming left V 2 bases short and J 10 bases short, with 12 bases between. Germline assignment: CDR1 MNHEY and CDR2 SVGEGT. Here the CDR3 DNA reads TGTGCCAGCAGTTACGACGGAGACGGCCAGTACTTC. Its protein is CASSYDGDGQYF.

The chain uses TRBV20-1 and TRBJ2-1; 13 bases map to TRBD2. V lost 8 bases, J lost 13 bases, and 17 bases stayed unmatched. The CDR3 loop spans 15 amino acids. Germline V CDR1 and CDR2: DFQATT, SNEGSKA (reference sequence). The CDR3 region has the DNA TGCAGTCGGGGGACTAGCGGGAAGAGGGGAGAGACCCAGTTCTTC. Its protein is CSRGTSGKRGETQFF.

This clonotype was observed a handful of times. The gene calls are TRBV6-5 and TRBJ2-1; TRBD2 agrees at 8 bases. V lost 5 bases and J lost 9; bases outside the gene matches: 0. CDR1 and CDR2 (germline): MNHEY, SVGAGI. The CDR3 runs to 11 residues. CDR3 sequence (DNA): TGTGCCAGCAGTACTAGCGGTGAGCAGTTCTTC. The encoded protein is CASSTSGEQFF.

This clonotype was seen a few times. The chain employs TRBV15 and TRBJ2-5, with 9 bases identical to TRBD1. The CDR3 length is 18 residues. Germline CDR1 reads LNHNV; CDR2 reads YYDKDF (reference sequence). V dropped 1 base and J dropped 4; count of bases not matched to a gene: 13. The CDR3 region is CATSRVLQGAGSGETQYF. The CDR3 DNA sequence: TGTGCCACCAGCAGAGTACTACAGGGGGCGGGAAGCGGAGAGACCCAGTACTTC.

The chain uses TRBV27 and TRBJ2-1; D not resolved. V shed 2 bases and J shed 9 bases, with 8 bases lying between them. The CDR3 is made up of 12 amino acids. The V gene's germline CDR1 is MNHEY and CDR2 SMNVEV (reference sequence). CDR3 nucleotide sequence: TGTGCCAGCAGTTTAATGCAGCGTGAGCAGTTCTTC. Its translation is CASSLMQREQFF.

V gene TRBV29-1 combines with J gene TRBJ1-2; 8 bases are a match to TRBD1. V trimming: 7 bases; J trimming: 5 bases; junction bases outside the gene matches: 9. The CDR3 has 13 amino acids. CDR1 and CDR2 from the germline V gene are SQVTM and ANQGSEA. The CDR3 protein is CSAYSTGVYGYTF. In nucleotides, the CDR3 is TGCAGCGCCTACTCGACAGGGGTGTATGGCTACACCTTC.